Listed below are T cell receptor beta chains from one sample, sequenced in a study of response to subunit inactivated influenza vaccine. TCRdb redid the calling of the RT-PCR reads with MiXCR, one entry per CDR3 protein. The profile covers just under 550,000 distinct CDR3 sequences, with under 30% appearing a single time and 2.5% to 3% taken by the ten largest. This sample was also put to use in a study of T cells expressing NK-cell markers.

This specimen was CD4+ T cells sorted from PBMCs, taken about 12 days after vaccination. These receptors all stem from a man aged 50 to 59 who received an inactivated influenza vaccine. The CDR3 runs from the conserved cysteine through the conserved F or W. A D gene is named only where the DNA matches it firmly. Rows give clone size only sometimes, using once, few, many, or a class for an expanded clone.

j_gene,abundance,v_gene,d_gene,CDR3nt,CDR3aa
TRBJ2-7,NA,TRBV21-1,NA,TGTGCCAGCAGCGCGACCGGACTAGCGAAACCCTACGAGCAGTACTTC,CASSATGLAKPYEQYF
TRBJ1-2,many,TRBV5-1,TRBD1,TGCGCCAGCAGCCCTGGACAGGGGGCTTACTATGGCTACACCTTC,CASSPGQGAYYGYTF
TRBJ1-4,few,TRBV20-1,NA,TGCAGTGCTAGTAGAGGGGAGGGAGAAAAACTGTTTTTT,CSASRGEGEKLFF
TRBJ2-2,few,TRBV5-1,NA,TGCGCCAGCAGCTTTTTGATAGTCTTGAACACCGGGGAGCTGTTTTTT,CASSFLIVLNTGELFF
TRBJ2-7,NA,TRBV5-1,TRBD2,TGCGCCAGCAGCGCGGGTGGCCTAGCGGGAACCTACGAGCAGTACTTC,CASSAGGLAGTYEQYF
TRBJ1-5,many,TRBV15,NA,TGTGCCACCAGCAGAGATAAGGGTAGCAATCAGCCCCAGCATTTT,CATSRDKGSNQPQHF
TRBJ2-7,few,TRBV7-9,TRBD2,TGTGCCAGCAGCTTGACTAGCGGGAACGAGCAGTACTTC,CASSLTSGNEQYF
TRBJ1-1,once,TRBV10-3,NA,TGTGCCATCAGTGAGTCGATGGTACTAAACACTGAAGCTTTCTTT,CAISESMVLNTEAFF
TRBJ2-3,few,TRBV10-3,NA,TGTGCCATCAGTGAGTCGGGGAAGGCCGGGGGCACAGATACGCAGTATTTT,CAISESGKAGGTDTQYF
TRBJ2-7,few,TRBV7-9,NA,TGTGCCAGCAGCTTAGGGACGGAACCTTACGAGCAGTACTTC,CASSLGTEPYEQYF
TRBJ2-4,few,TRBV11-2,TRBD2,TGTGCCAGCAGCTTAGGGGGGGGACTAGCGGTCTCTGGGGCCAAAAACATTCAGTACTTC,CASSLGGGLAVSGAKNIQYF
TRBJ2-1,NA,TRBV20-1,TRBD2,TGCAGTGCTAGCCTAGCGGGGGGGCCCTTAAATGAGCAGTTCTTC,CSASLAGGPLNEQFF
TRBJ2-7,few,TRBV20-1,TRBD2,TGCAGTGCGGCGGGAGTAGCGGGACTTCACGAGCAGTACTTC,CSAAGVAGLHEQYF
TRBJ2-6,few,TRBV6-1,TRBD1,TGTGCCACCACAGGGGGACAGACCATGGGCTCTGGGGCCAACGTCCTGACTTTC,CATTGGQTMGSGANVLTF
TRBJ1-1,NA,TRBV28,TRBD1,TGTGCCAGCAGCCCGGGACAGGGGGGATACACTGAAGCTTTCTTT,CASSPGQGGYTEAFF
TRBJ2-1,few,TRBV27,TRBD2,TGTGCCAGCAGACGGACTAGCGGGAGCTCCTACAATGAGCAGTTCTTC,CASRRTSGSSYNEQFF
TRBJ1-6,NA,TRBV9,TRBD1,TGTGCCAGCAGCCCCGGGACAGGGCTTTCCTATAATTCACCCCTCCACTTT,CASSPGTGLSYNSPLHF
TRBJ2-7,NA,TRBV7-2,NA,TGTGCCAGCAGCTTACGCGTGGAGAGGAACGAGCAGTACTTC,CASSLRVERNEQYF
TRBJ2-2,few,TRBV3-1,NA,TGTGCCAGCAGCCAAGAAGGCGCCCTGGCGAACACCGGGGAGCTGTTTTTT,CASSQEGALANTGELFF
TRBJ2-2,few,TRBV19,NA,TGTGCCAGTACGGCAAGCAGGAAGCGGAACACCGGGGAGCTGTTTTTT,CASTASRKRNTGELFF
TRBJ2-7,few,TRBV7-2,TRBD1,TGTGCCAGCAGCCCCTGGACAGGACTCCGATCCTACGAGCAGTACTTC,CASSPWTGLRSYEQYF
TRBJ1-2,many,TRBV29-1,NA,TGCAGCGTTGAGGACAGAGGGTATGGCTACACCTTC,CSVEDRGYGYTF
TRBJ2-2,NA,TRBV7-2,NA,TGTGCCAGCAGAACACAGGGTGTCGGGGAGCTGTTTTTT,CASRTQGVGELFF
TRBJ2-7,NA,TRBV5-1,TRBD2,TGCGCCAGCAGCAATAGCGGGGGGGAGAACGAGCAGTACTTC,CASSNSGGENEQYF
TRBJ2-5,few,TRBV29-1,NA,TGCAGCGCTGACGGGGTACAAGAGACCCAGTACTTC,CSADGVQETQYF
TRBJ2-2,NA,TRBV2,TRBD1,TGTGCCAGCAGTGTTAGGAGACAGGGAGCAACCGGGGAGCTGTTTTTT,CASSVRRQGATGELFF
TRBJ2-7,NA,TRBV20-1,TRBD2,TGCAGTGCGTATGGACTAGCGGGGGTTGCCTCCTACGAGCAGTACTTC,CSAYGLAGVASYEQYF
TRBJ2-5,few,TRBV19,NA,TGTGCCAGTAGTATGGGTCTACTGGAGACCCAGTACTTC,CASSMGLLETQYF
TRBJ2-3,NA,TRBV12-3/TRBV12-4,NA,TGTGCCAGCAGTTTAGGTGGGCTAGTTACAGATACGCAGTATTTT,CASSLGGLVTDTQYF
TRBJ1-2,few,TRBV7-2,TRBD1,TGTGCCAGCACTCCTAGTGGCAGGGGGGTAATAACCTTC,CASTPSGRGVITF
TRBJ2-1,NA,TRBV5-1,TRBD2,TGCGCCAGCAGCTTGGCTAGCGGGAGTAAGTACAATGAGCAGTTCTTC,CASSLASGSKYNEQFF
TRBJ2-2,NA,TRBV3-1,TRBD2,TGTGCCAGCAGCCAAGTCTTCGGACTAGCGGAGGTGAACACCGGGGAGCTGTTTTTT,CASSQVFGLAEVNTGELFF
TRBJ2-1,NA,TRBV5-1,TRBD2,TGCGCCAGCAGCCAAAGCGGGAGCCCCTACAATGAGCAGTTCTTC,CASSQSGSPYNEQFF
TRBJ2-3,few,TRBV7-9,NA,TGTGCCAGCAGCCAGACTAGTGATACGCAGTATTTT,CASSQTSDTQYF
TRBJ2-1,NA,TRBV27,TRBD2,TGTGCCAGCCGGGCTGGGGGGGACTACAATGAGCAGTTCTTC,CASRAGGDYNEQFF
TRBJ2-2,NA,TRBV5-1,NA,TGCGCCAGCAGCTTGGGTGAGGGAACCGGGGAGCTGTTTTTT,CASSLGEGTGELFF
TRBJ1-1,NA,TRBV30,NA,TGTGCCTGGGCACAAACAGGGATAGCTGAAGCTTTCTTT,CAWAQTGIAEAFF
TRBJ2-1,many,TRBV7-2,TRBD2,TGTGCCAGCAGCTTAAAGCGGGGGAGCTCCTACAATGAGCAGTTCTTC,CASSLKRGSSYNEQFF
TRBJ2-7,few,TRBV6-1,TRBD2,TGTGCCAGCAATACAGTGATGACTAGCGGAGTTTACGAGCAGTACTTC,CASNTVMTSGVYEQYF
TRBJ2-5,few,TRBV10-2,NA,TGCGCCAGCGGAAACCGGGACCTCGGCTCGGAGACCCAGTACTTC,CASGNRDLGSETQYF
TRBJ2-3,NA,TRBV29-1,NA,TGCAGCGTTGCACCTTCTGGGGATACGCAGTATTTT,CSVAPSGDTQYF
TRBJ2-7,NA,TRBV7-9,TRBD1,TGTGCCAGCAGCTTAGTTGGGACAGGGGGTATCGAGCAGTACTTC,CASSLVGTGGIEQYF
TRBJ1-2,few,TRBV6-1,TRBD1,TGTGCCAGCAGTCCCCTAACAGGGGGTAGTAGGGGCTACACCTTC,CASSPLTGGSRGYTF
TRBJ2-5,NA,TRBV4-1,NA,TGCGCCAGCAGCCAAGATGGCTTGCGGACTCAAGAGACCCAGTACTTC,CASSQDGLRTQETQYF
TRBJ2-7,few,TRBV5-1,TRBD2,TGCGCCAGCAGCCACGGACTAGCGGGAGTTCACGAGCAGTACTTC,CASSHGLAGVHEQYF
TRBJ2-5,few,TRBV15,NA,TGTGCCACCAGCAGCTCGTTCGGGAAAGAGGAGACCCAGTACTTC,CATSSSFGKEETQYF
TRBJ1-3,few,TRBV12-2,NA,TGTGCAAGTCGCCTTCCCGGGACAAACTCTGGAAACACCATATATTTT,CASRLPGTNSGNTIYF
TRBJ2-1,few,TRBV7-9,TRBD1,TGTGCCAGCAGCCCAATGACGGGCAGGGGGAAGTACAATGAGCAGTTCTTC,CASSPMTGRGKYNEQFF
TRBJ2-7,NA,TRBV6-1,NA,TGTGCCAGCAGCCCTGGAGGGTCCCTCTACGAGCAGTACTTC,CASSPGGSLYEQYF
TRBJ1-1,NA,TRBV6-5,NA,TGTGCCAGCAGTTACTCATTGGCCTCCGCTGAAGCTTTCTTT,CASSYSLASAEAFF
TRBJ2-7,NA,TRBV28,NA,TGTGCCAGACGACAGCCCACCTACGAGCAGTACTTC,CARRQPTYEQYF
TRBJ1-3,few,TRBV6-4,TRBD1,TGTGCCAGCAGTGATTCCAAGACAGGGAAGTCCGGAAACACCATATATTTT,CASSDSKTGKSGNTIYF
TRBJ2-5,few,TRBV4-3,NA,TGCGCCAGCAGCCAAGTTATCGGTGAGACCCAGTACTTC,CASSQVIGETQYF
TRBJ2-3,NA,TRBV10-2,TRBD1,TGCGCCAGCCGGGACACACACAAAGGGGGCTACACAGATACGCAGTATTTT,CASRDTHKGGYTDTQYF
TRBJ2-4,NA,TRBV12-3/TRBV12-4,NA,TGTGCCAGCAGTTTTCGTCAGGTGCGCGGCGCCCAAAACATTCAGTACTTC,CASSFRQVRGAQNIQYF
TRBJ2-3,few,TRBV9,TRBD2,TGTGCCAGCAGCCCGAGAGTAGGGACTAACACAGATACGCAGTATTTT,CASSPRVGTNTDTQYF
TRBJ2-7,NA,TRBV6-1,TRBD1,TGTGCCAGCAGCCAACTAGGACAGGGTAACTACGAGCAGTACTTC,CASSQLGQGNYEQYF
TRBJ2-5,few,TRBV20-1,TRBD2,TGCAGTGCTAGCCTGGGGCTAGCGGGAGGGACCCAGTACTTC,CSASLGLAGGTQYF
TRBJ2-7,many,TRBV12-3/TRBV12-4,NA,TGTGCCAGCAGTGCCGGGACCGGAGCCTACGAGCAGTACTTC,CASSAGTGAYEQYF